In its sample, the clone carrying this T cell receptor (beta chain) was seen a few times. Its antigen is currently unknown. The J segment lost 2 bases and the V segment lost 10 bases, leaving 5 bases of the junction unmatched. This CDR3 spans 14 amino acids. CDR1 is SGHVS, CDR2 FQNEAQ, per germline. TCRdb reprocessed the RT-PCR reads via MiXCR and lists one record per CDR3 protein. The sample shows hundreds of thousands of distinct CDR3 sequences, approximately 14% of them seen only once. These data originate in a study of response to subunit inactivated influenza vaccine. The study, taken as a whole, reports: Authors suggested each seasonal flu vaccination may recruit only limited numbers of new T cells.

This chain joins TRBV7-8 and TRBJ2-2, with TRBD2 identical over 9 bases. The specimen was PBMCs from blood, collected 11 to 12 days after vaccination. The sequence derives from a man in his fifties or sixties who received an inactivated influenza vaccine. Here the CDR3 DNA reads TGTGCCACCAGACTAGCGGCCAACACCGGGGAGCTGTTTTTT. Translated: CATRLAANTGELFF.